Presented here are 28 T cell receptor beta chains from one specimen sequenced in a study of cytomegalovirus exposure and HLA in healthy donors. The PCR employed 60 Vbeta primers together with 13 Jbeta primers. Assay used: immunoSEQ multiplex PCR; TCRdb lists only in-frame clones, some missing. The sample contains under 300,000 clones, about 81% of which appear only once. The source material was PBMCs. The receptors stem from a woman aged 55 to 70 in good health and CMV-seropositive.

The sample holds one count of this clone. The CDR3 sequence is CASQPGTGYSQHF. CDR3 bases: TGTGCCAGTCAGCCCGGGACAGGGTATTCCCAGCATTTT. This chain uses TRBV28 with TRBJ1-5; TRBD1 aligns across 9 bases. From germline, CDR1 is MDHEN and CDR2 SYDVKM. Germline trimming cut 9 bases from V and 11 bases from J; bases unmatched to any gene: 11. The CDR3 consists of 13 residues.

Only one count was recorded for this clone. The gene calls are TRBV30 and TRBJ1-2; 7 bases line up with TRBD1. The V gene's germline CDR1 is GTSNPN and CDR2 SVGIG (reference sequence). The CDR3 consists of 14 residues. Trimming took 7 bases from V and 4 from J; bases not matched to a gene: 12. CDR3 amino acids: CALAVTGNAYGYTF. The CDR3 DNA reads TGTGCCTTGGCGGTGACAGGGAACGCCTATGGCTACACCTTC.

The chain joins TRBV7-3 to TRBJ1-2; D uncertain. The CDR3 spans 15 residues. CDR1 and CDR2 (germline): SGHTA, FQGTGA. The V and J ends lost 0 bases and 1 base respectively, with 9 bases between them. CDR3 in DNA: TGTGCCAGCAGCTTAACTCCAGATGGTAACTATGGCTACACCTTC. Protein sequence: CASSLTPDGNYGYTF. Together with reference TRBV7-3 and TRBJ1-2, the CDR3 gives the full variable domain: GAGVSQTPSNKVTEKGKYVELRCDPISGHTALYWYRQSLGQGPEFLIYFQGTGAADDSGLPNDRFFAVRPEGSVSTLKIQRTERGDSAVYLCASSLTPDGNYGYTFGSGTRLTVV.

This clone was seen a few times. The chain carries TRBV5-6 and TRBJ2-1, with TRBD2 identical over 9 bases. Germline lookup yields CDR1 SGHDT and CDR2 YYEEEE. Unmatched junction bases numbered 13, after V lost 4 bases and J lost 8 bases. The CDR3 runs to 16 residues. DNA for the CDR3: TGTGCCAGCAGCCCGACCGCAATAGCGGGAGTGTATGAGCAGTTCTTC. Its translation is CASSPTAIAGVYEQFF.

V is TRBV6-5 and J is TRBJ2-5; D gene ambiguous. The J call is uncertain, as TRBJ2-7 better fits the DNA end. Germline assignment: CDR1 MNHEY and CDR2 SVGAGI. The CDR3 length is 13 residues. CDR3 nucleotide sequence: TGTGCCAGCAGTCCCACGGTCTCCTACGAGCAGTACTTC. Translation: CASSPTVSYEQYF.

The chain combines TRBV19 with TRBJ1-5; 7 bases line up with TRBD1. In germline, CDR1 is LNHDA, CDR2 SQIVND (reference sequence). The V and J ends lost 5 bases and 11 bases, in that order; junction bases with no gene match: 9. This CDR3 comprises 13 residues. Written as DNA, the CDR3 is TGTGCCAGTAGTCGAGGGGGCGAGAAGACCCAGCATTTT. It codes for CASSRGGEKTQHF.

The CDR3 here is CAISEPGQGPNWNEQFF. The CDR3 nucleotides read TGTGCCATCAGTGAGCCGGGACAGGGGCCTAATTGGAATGAGCAGTTCTTC. The rearrangement links TRBV10-3 to TRBJ2-1, with 10 bases matching TRBD1. CDR1 and CDR2 from the germline V gene are ENHRY and SYGVKD. The V and J ends lost 2 bases and 7 bases, in that order; junction bases with no gene match: 11. The CDR3 contains 17 residues.

This clone was counted only a few times. The chain couples TRBV4-1 to TRBJ1-2; D ambiguous. The ends were cut back, 0 bases at V and 4 bases at J, with 15 bases in the middle. Germline CDR1 reads MGHRA; CDR2 reads YSYEKL. The CDR3 sequence is 16 residues long. The CDR3 nucleotides read TGCGCCAGCAGCCAAGATCTGGTTGGCAAGATCTATGGCTACACCTTC. This encodes CASSQDLVGKIYGYTF.

Turning to this clone: Other DNA variants within this sample encode the same CDR3. The chain couples TRBV19 to TRBJ1-1; possible D gene TRBD1, 6 bases. Germline CDR1 reads LNHDA; CDR2 reads SQIVND (reference sequence). CDR3 length: 11 residues. Trimming stripped 6 bases from V and 7 bases from J, with 9 bases between. The CDR3 here is CASSLRGEAFF. The CDR3 DNA sequence: TGTGCCAGTAGCCTCAGGGGTGAAGCTTTCTTT.

The chain recombines TRBV4-2 with TRBJ2-5; D ambiguous. The CDR3 loop spans 13 amino acids. Germline loops: CDR1 LGHNA, CDR2 YNFKEQ. Trimming cost V 2 bases and J 1 base, with 5 bases left between them. The CDR3 spells CASSQFLQETQYF. The CDR3 DNA is TGTGCCAGCAGCCAATTCCTCCAAGAGACCCAGTACTTC.

This chain links TRBV15 with TRBJ2-3, with a possible D match to TRBD1 (5 bases). Germline V gene lookup returns CDR1 LNHNV and CDR2 YYDKDF (reference sequence). V lost 3 bases and J 4 bases, leaving 8 bases between the germline ends. The CDR3 has 13 residues. CDR3 sequence (DNA): TGTGCCACCAGCAGGCAGGGTTCAGATACGCAGTATTTT. Translating gives CATSRQGSDTQYF.

V is TRBV4-1 and J is TRBJ2-7; D is perhaps TRBD1 (6 bases). Germline V gives CDR1 MGHRA, CDR2 YSYEKL. This CDR3 region has 18 residues. V shed 2 bases and J shed 2 bases, with 22 bases lying between them. CDR3 protein: CASSQSGQNWGGPYEQYF. As DNA, the CDR3 is TGCGCCAGCAGCCAATCGGGACAAAATTGGGGCGGGCCCTACGAGCAGTACTTC.

This rearrangement joins TRBV28 to TRBJ2-7; 9 bases match TRBD2. The CDR3 is 15 residues long. The germline CDR1 and CDR2 sequences are MDHEN and SYDVKM. The V gene end was trimmed by 3 bases and the J gene end by 0 bases; junction bases not matched to a gene: 3. The CDR3 sequence is CASSFPSGISYEQYF. In DNA form, the CDR3 reads TGTGCCAGCAGTTTCCCTAGCGGGATCTCCTACGAGCAGTACTTC.

This clone was seen only once. This chain connects TRBV5-4 to TRBJ1-4, with TRBD1 matching over 9 bases. The CDR3 spans 14 residues. V lost 2 bases, J lost 7 bases, and 3 bases stayed unmatched. Germline V gives CDR1 SGHNT, CDR2 YYREEE (reference sequence). This chain's CDR3 is CASSFDRGSEKLFF. The CDR3, as DNA: TGTGCCAGCAGCTTCGACAGGGGGAGTGAAAAACTGTTTTTT.

This sequence joins TRBV11-3 and TRBJ2-1; 13 positions match TRBD2. Per the germline V gene, CDR1 is SGHNT and CDR2 is YENEEA. CDR3 length: 14 amino acids. V shed 5 bases and J 10 bases; nucleotides not matched to a gene: 5. CDR3 DNA sequence: TGTGCCAGCAGCCATGGACTAGCGGGAGAGGAGCAGTTCTTC. Translating gives CASSHGLAGEEQFF.

The chain links TRBV2 to TRBJ2-1, with 12 positions matching TRBD2. The junction had 6 bases not matched to a gene; V was cut back by 7 bases and J by 5 bases. Germline V CDR1 and CDR2: SNHLY, FYNNEI. The CDR3 contains 15 residues. The CDR3 is CASTLLAGGNNEQFF. DNA of the CDR3: TGTGCCAGCACCTTACTAGCGGGAGGAAACAATGAGCAGTTCTTC.

The rearrangement joins TRBV10-3 to TRBJ1-2; D gene uncertain. The CDR3 totals 14 residues. Trimming took 6 bases from V and 6 from J, leaving 17 bases between them. CDR1 is ENHRY and CDR2 is SYGVKD in the germline V gene. CDR3 sequence: CAIRSTALIDGYTF. The CDR3 nucleotides read TGTGCCATCAGATCGACTGCTCTAATTGATGGCTACACCTTC.

The chain couples TRBV20-1 to TRBJ1-1; unclear D gene. Germline V CDR1 and CDR2: DFQATT, SNEGSKA (reference sequence). V lost 0 bases to trimming and J lost 8 bases, with 7 bases between them. This CDR3 spans 11 amino acids. CDR3 sequence: CSARDRGEAFF. For the CDR3, the DNA is TGCAGTGCTAGAGATCGAGGGGAAGCTTTCTTT.

J is TRBJ2-3 and V is TRBV5-1; possible D gene TRBD2, 6 bases. Trimming left V 7 bases short and J 0 bases short, with 12 bases between. The CDR3 length is 14 residues. Germline CDR1 and CDR2: SGHRS and YFSETQ. This CDR3 is CASGISGSTDTQYF. In nucleotides, the CDR3 is TGCGCCAGCGGAATTAGCGGTAGCACAGATACGCAGTATTTT.

The chain joins TRBV27 to TRBJ2-3; 9 nucleotides agree with TRBD2. The J segment lost 3 bases and the V segment lost 6 bases, leaving 7 bases of the junction unmatched. The CDR3 runs to 15 residues. Per germline, CDR1 MNHEY and CDR2 SMNVEV (reference sequence). The CDR3 DNA is TGTGCCAGCAGCGGTGGGACTAGCCGAACAGATACGCAGTATTTT. Translation gives CASSGGTSRTDTQYF.

The J gene is TRBJ2-5, the V gene TRBV4-1, with D possibly TRBD2 on 6 matching bases. The CDR3 extends over 13 amino acids. Trimming left V 4 bases short and J 2 bases short, with 8 bases between. Germline V gene lookup returns CDR1 MGHRA and CDR2 YSYEKL. The CDR3 DNA reads as TGCGCCAGCAGCCTAGCGGCTCAAGAGACCCAGTACTTC. This sequence encodes CASSLAAQETQYF.

J is TRBJ2-2 and V is TRBV28, with TRBD2 identical over 9 bases. The CDR3 is 15 amino acids. The V gene's germline CDR1 is MDHEN and CDR2 SYDVKM. The junction had 6 bases not matched to a gene; V was cut back by 3 bases and J by 7 bases. The CDR3 is CASSFAREGNGELFF. The CDR3 DNA reads TGTGCCAGCAGTTTCGCGCGGGAGGGCAACGGGGAGCTGTTTTTT.

The chain links TRBV4-1 to TRBJ1-4; the match to TRBD1 covers 7 bases. With V trimmed by 0 bases and J by 8 bases, 6 bases remained unmatched. Looked up from germline, CDR1 is MGHRA and CDR2 is YSYEKL. This CDR3 has 15 amino acids. The CDR3 reads CASSQEGDSSEKLFF. CDR3 nucleotide sequence: TGCGCCAGCAGCCAAGAAGGGGACAGTTCGGAAAAACTGTTTTTT.

This clone was picked up a small number of times. V usage is TRBV6-1 and J usage is TRBJ2-1; possibly TRBD2 for D (6 bases). CDR3 size: 15 residues. Germline V gene sequence: CDR1 MNHNS, CDR2 SASEGT. With 3 bases removed from V and 4 bases from J, the gap between germline ends came to 13 bases. The CDR3 sequence is CASSESVRGYNEQFF. CDR3 nucleotides: TGTGCCAGCAGTGAGTCTGTTCGGGGGTACAATGAGCAGTTCTTC.

The chain couples TRBV19 to TRBJ2-2; 9 bases fit TRBD1. Germline V gene sequence: CDR1 LNHDA, CDR2 SQIVND (reference sequence). This CDR3 region has 14 residues. Trimming took 10 bases from V and 1 from J; bases not matched to a gene: 4. DNA of the CDR3: TGTGCCACCGGGACAGGGAGGAACACCGGGGAGCTGTTTTTT. Protein product: CATGTGRNTGELFF.

This chain joins TRBV2 and TRBJ1-2; tentative D call: TRBD1 (6 bases). V was clipped by 3 bases and J by 3 bases, with 17 bases between them. Germline values: CDR1 SNHLY, CDR2 FYNNEI. The CDR3 sequence is 16 residues long. This CDR3 reads CASSDPRDTGYYGYTF. The CDR3 DNA reads as TGTGCCAGCAGTGACCCCCGGGACACCGGATACTATGGCTACACCTTC.

In this sample, this clone turned up once. The CDR3 DNA follows: TGCGCCAGCAGCTTGGTCGGGAGGGAAACAGATACGCAGTATTTT. Its translation: CASSLVGRETDTQYF. V is TRBV5-1 and J is TRBJ2-3; 8 bases are a match to TRBD2. Germline-derived CDR1 and CDR2 are SGHRS and YFSETQ. The CDR3 totals 15 residues. After removal of 0 bases from V and 3 bases from J, the junction contained 3 bases not matched to a gene.

This clone was detected once. The chain recombines TRBV9 with TRBJ2-2; 7 nucleotides line up with TRBD1. V dropped 2 bases and J dropped 4; count of bases not matched to a gene: 8. This CDR3 is built from 16 residues. CDR1 is SGDLS, CDR2 YYNGEE, per germline. The CDR3 loop is CASSVTGQQVTGELFF. The CDR3 DNA reads TGTGCCAGCAGCGTCACGGGACAGCAAGTCACCGGGGAGCTGTTTTTT.